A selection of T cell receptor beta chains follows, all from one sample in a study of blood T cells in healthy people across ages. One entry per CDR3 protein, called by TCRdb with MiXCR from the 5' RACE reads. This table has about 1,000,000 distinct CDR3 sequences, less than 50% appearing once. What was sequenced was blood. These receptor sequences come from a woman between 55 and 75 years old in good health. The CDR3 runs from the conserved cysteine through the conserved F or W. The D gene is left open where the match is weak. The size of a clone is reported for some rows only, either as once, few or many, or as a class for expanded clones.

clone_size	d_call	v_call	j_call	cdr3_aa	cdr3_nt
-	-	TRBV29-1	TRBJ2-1	CSVEGINEQFF	TGCAGCGTTGAAGGAATCAATGAGCAGTTCTTC
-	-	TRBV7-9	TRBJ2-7	CASSYSRVQAHEQYF	TGTGCCAGCAGTTACTCCAGGGTACAGGCCCACGAGCAGTACTTC
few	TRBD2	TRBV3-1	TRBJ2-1	CASSPIGTRLYNEQFF	TGTGCCAGCAGCCCCATAGGGACTAGACTCTACAATGAGCAGTTCTTC
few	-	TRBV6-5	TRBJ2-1	CASSYSDEQFF	TGTGCCAGCAGTTACTCTGATGAGCAGTTCTTC
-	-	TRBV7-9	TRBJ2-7	CASSPQQGSYEQYF	TGTGCCAGCAGCCCTCAACAGGGCTCCTACGAGCAGTACTTC
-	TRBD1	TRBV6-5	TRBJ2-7	CASSGDSTPYEQYF	TGTGCCAGCAGCGGGGACAGCACCCCTTACGAGCAGTACTTC
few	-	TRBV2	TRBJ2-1	CASSPEGLSGEQFF	TGTGCCAGCAGCCCCGAGGGGCTGTCCGGTGAGCAGTTCTTC
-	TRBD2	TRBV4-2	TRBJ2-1	CASSQDVTGTSGSNEQFF	TGTGCCAGCAGCCAAGATGTCACCGGGACTAGCGGGAGCAATGAGCAGTTCTTC
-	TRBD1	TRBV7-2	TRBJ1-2	CASSSIPTGTGDGYTF	TGTGCCAGCAGTTCCATCCCGACCGGGACAGGGGATGGCTACACCTTC
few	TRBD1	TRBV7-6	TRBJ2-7	CASSAQGAQSYEQYF	TGTGCCAGCAGCGCACAGGGGGCCCAGTCCTACGAGCAGTACTTC
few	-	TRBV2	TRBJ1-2	CASSGRPNYGYTF	TGTGCCAGCAGTGGACGGCCTAACTATGGCTACACCTTC
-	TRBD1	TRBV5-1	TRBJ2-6	CASSPRKQGLDGANVLTF	TGCGCCAGCAGCCCAAGGAAACAGGGGTTAGATGGGGCCAACGTCCTGACTTTC